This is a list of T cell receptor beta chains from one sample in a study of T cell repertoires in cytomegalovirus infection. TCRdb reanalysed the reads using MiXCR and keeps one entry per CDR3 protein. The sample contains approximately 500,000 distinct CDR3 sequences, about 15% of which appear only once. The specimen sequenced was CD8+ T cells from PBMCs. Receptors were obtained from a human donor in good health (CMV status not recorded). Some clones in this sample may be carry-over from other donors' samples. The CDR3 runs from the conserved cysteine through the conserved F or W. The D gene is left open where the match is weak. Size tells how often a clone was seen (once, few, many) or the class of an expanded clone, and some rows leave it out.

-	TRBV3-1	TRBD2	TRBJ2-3	CASSPLLAGGLDTQYF	TGTGCCAGCAGCCCTTTACTAGCGGGAGGGCTAGATACGCAGTATTTT
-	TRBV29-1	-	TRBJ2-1	CSVEYRAHEQFF	TGCAGCGTTGAATATAGGGCTCATGAGCAGTTCTTC
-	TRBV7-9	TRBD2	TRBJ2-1	CASSAAGGHYNEQFF	TGTGCCAGCAGTGCAGCGGGGGGACACTACAATGAGCAGTTCTTC
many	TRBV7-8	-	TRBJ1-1	CASSQVGNLMNTEAFF	TGTGCCAGCAGCCAAGTGGGAAACCTCATGAACACTGAAGCTTTCTTT
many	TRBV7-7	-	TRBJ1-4	CASSFVQGEKLFF	TGTGCCAGCAGCTTCGTACAGGGTGAAAAACTGTTTTTT
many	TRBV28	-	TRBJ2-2	CASSSARTGGTGELFF	TGTGCCAGCAGTTCGGCACGGACAGGAGGGACCGGGGAGCTGTTTTTT
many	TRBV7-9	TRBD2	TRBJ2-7	CASSLGAGAGHEQYF	TGTGCCAGCAGCTTAGGGGCGGGAGCCGGCCACGAGCAGTACTTC
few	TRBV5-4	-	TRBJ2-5	CASSPERAQETQYF	TGTGCCAGCAGCCCGGAGCGAGCCCAAGAGACCCAGTACTTC
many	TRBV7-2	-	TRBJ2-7	CASSLGGPSYEQYF	TGTGCCAGCAGCTTAGGCGGGCCCTCCTACGAGCAGTACTTC
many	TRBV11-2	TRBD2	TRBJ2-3	CASTPTSGLSTDTQYF	TGTGCCAGCACCCCGACTAGCGGGTTATCCACAGATACGCAGTATTTT
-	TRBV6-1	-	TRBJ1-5	CASSGNFNSNQPQHF	TGTGCCAGCAGTGGAAACTTCAATAGCAATCAGCCCCAGCATTTT
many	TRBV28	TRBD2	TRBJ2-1	CASSLWTSNEQFF	TGTGCCAGCAGTCTGTGGACTAGCAATGAGCAGTTCTTC
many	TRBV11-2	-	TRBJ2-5	CASSLDPEGETQYF	TGTGCCAGCAGCTTAGACCCGGAGGGGGAGACCCAGTACTTC
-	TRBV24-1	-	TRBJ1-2	CATSDWADGYTF	TGTGCCACCAGTGATTGGGCCGATGGCTACACCTTC
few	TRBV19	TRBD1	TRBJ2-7	CASSMGRGPSYEQYF	TGTGCCAGTAGTATGGGCAGGGGGCCCTCCTACGAGCAGTACTTC
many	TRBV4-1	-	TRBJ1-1	CASSQDWTVNTEAFF	TGCGCCAGCAGCCAAGATTGGACTGTGAACACTGAAGCTTTCTTT
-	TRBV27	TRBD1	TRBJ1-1	CASSFQDRGLRNTEAFF	TGTGCCAGCAGTTTCCAAGACAGGGGGCTTAGGAACACTGAAGCTTTCTTT
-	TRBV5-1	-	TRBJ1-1	CASSSLQGLNTEAFF	TGCGCCAGCAGCTCCCTTCAGGGATTGAACACTGAAGCTTTCTTT
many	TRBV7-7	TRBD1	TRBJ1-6	CASSRDRVGNSPLHF	TGTGCCAGCAGCCGGGACAGGGTGGGGAATTCACCCCTCCACTTT
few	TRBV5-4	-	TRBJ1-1	CASSLDRSNTEAFF	TGTGCCAGCAGCTTAGACAGGTCGAACACTGAAGCTTTCTTT
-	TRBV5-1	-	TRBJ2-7	CASSLVGKSYEQYF	TGCGCCAGCAGCTTGGTCGGCAAATCCTACGAGCAGTACTTC
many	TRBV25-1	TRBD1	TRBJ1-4	CASSDPPGQGWGEKLFF	TGTGCCAGCAGTGACCCACCCGGACAGGGGTGGGGAGAAAAACTGTTTTTT
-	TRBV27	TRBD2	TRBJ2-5	CASSLSWRRTSGQETQYF	TGTGCCAGCAGTTTATCCTGGAGGAGGACTAGCGGCCAAGAGACCCAGTACTTC
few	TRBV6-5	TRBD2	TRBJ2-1	CASSYSGLAGQWNEQFF	TGTGCCAGCAGTTACTCTGGGCTAGCGGGCCAATGGAATGAGCAGTTCTTC
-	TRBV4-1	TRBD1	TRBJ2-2	CASSQRPGQATGELFF	TGCGCCAGCAGCCAACGCCCGGGACAGGCGACCGGGGAGCTGTTTTTT
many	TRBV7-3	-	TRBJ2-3	CASSPRQADTQYF	TGTGCCAGCAGCCCCCGCCAAGCAGATACGCAGTATTTT
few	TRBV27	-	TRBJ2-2	CASSSITGELFF	TGTGCCAGCAGTTCAATCACCGGGGAGCTGTTTTTT
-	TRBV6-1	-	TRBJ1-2	CASREKYREDYGYNF	TGTGCCAGCCGTGAAAAGTACAGGGAAGACTATGGCTACAACTTC
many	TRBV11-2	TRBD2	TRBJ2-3	CASRRNPGGGTDTQYF	TGTGCCAGCAGACGAAACCCGGGGGGGGGCACAGATACGCAGTATTTT
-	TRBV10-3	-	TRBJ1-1	CAISDGQNTEAFF	TGTGCCATCAGCGATGGACAGAACACTGAAGCTTTCTTT
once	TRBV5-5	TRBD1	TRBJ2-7	CASSPKTGDIEQYF	TGTGCCAGCAGCCCGAAGACAGGGGACATCGAGCAGTACTTC
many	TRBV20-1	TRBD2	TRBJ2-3	CSARWSGTSGSGGTDTQYF	TGCAGTGCTAGATGGAGCGGGACTAGCGGGAGCGGGGGCACAGATACGCAGTATTTT
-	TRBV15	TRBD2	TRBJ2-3	CATSRFPAGASHDTQYF	TGTGCCACCAGCAGGTTTCCAGCGGGAGCTTCACATGATACGCAGTATTTT
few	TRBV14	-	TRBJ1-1	CASSQNRNTEAFF	TGTGCCAGCAGCCAAAACCGGAACACTGAAGCTTTCTTT